One and the same sample provided the 4 T cell receptor beta chains below, sequenced in a study of shared clonotypes between healthy human individuals. The repertoire was sequenced with immunoSEQ multiplex PCR; TCRdb's copy has only in-frame clones and lacks some. The sample carries roughly 2.1 million clones, approximately 94% recorded once. CD45RO negativity and positive selection for CCR7 defined naive CD8 cells, a population that excluded terminally differentiated effector memory CD45RA+ cells. Sequenced material: naive CD8+ T cells from PBMCs. Receptor source: a man between 18 and 29 years old in good health. Some clones in this sample may be carry-over from other donors' samples.

This chain connects TRBV6-1 to TRBJ2-7; 14 nucleotides agree with TRBD2. The germline V gene has CDR1 MNHNS and CDR2 SASEGT. The CDR3 runs 16 residues. V gave up 6 bases and J gave up 3 bases; unmatched junction bases: 7. For the CDR3, the DNA is TGTGCCAGCAGGGAACAGGGACTAGCGGGAGACTACGAGCAGTACTTC. Translation: CASREQGLAGDYEQYF.

The chain uses TRBV10-3 and TRBJ2-7; D is uncertain. Germline V lookup: CDR1 ENHRY, CDR2 SYGVKD. CDR3 length: 12 residues. Trimming pared 2 bases from V and 3 bases from J, leaving 5 bases between. Here the CDR3 reads CAISEGNYEQYF. The CDR3, as DNA: TGTGCCATCAGTGAGGGTAACTACGAGCAGTACTTC.

The chain recombines TRBV7-8 with TRBJ1-1, with 11 positions matching TRBD1. Germline lookup yields CDR1 SGHVS and CDR2 FQNEAQ. Trimming removed 3 bases from V and 5 bases from J; junction bases left unmatched: 5. This CDR3 is 15 amino acids long. The CDR3 DNA reads as TGTGCCAGCAGCTTCCCGGACAGGGGGCATACTGAAGCTTTCTTT. Translation gives CASSFPDRGHTEAFF.

This clone occurred once. The CDR3 sequence is CASTPRNVNEQFF. CDR3 nucleotide sequence: TGCGCCAGCACCCCTAGGAATGTTAATGAGCAGTTCTTC. This sequence joins TRBV4-1 and TRBJ2-1; D unresolved. CDR3 length equals 13 residues. V lost 7 bases and J lost 7, with 14 bases in between. Germline V gene data show CDR1 as MGHRA and CDR2 as YSYEKL.